This T cell receptor beta chain appears in the sequencing data of a study of tumor-infiltrating lymphocytes in primary liver carcinoma. The researchers produced TCR beta cDNA from roughly 500 ng total RNA with a constant-region primer. Nested multiplex PCR, run for three rounds with slightly modified ARM-PCR, yielded TCR beta libraries. Use of TRBV1-TRBV30 forward primers with a C-beta reverse primer characterized the first two PCR rounds, which lasted roughly 11 cycles each. Using its own MiXCR run on the multiplex PCR reads, TCRdb lists one record per CDR3 protein. The repertoire holds approximately 310,000 distinct CDR3 sequences, 65% seen once, with 9% to 10% in the top ten. Unsorted whole blood yielded blood RNA, and germline DNA was extracted as well. Presurgery, around 3.9 milliliters of peripheral blood were collected. The CDR3 is 13 residues long. The germline CDR1 and CDR2 sequences are MNHEY and SVGAGI.

As for this clonotype: Germline and junction disagree at one end, which may indicate a read error.

The clonotype comes from a man aged 35 to 55 with primary liver carcinoma and hepatitis B virus infection. The V call is TRBV6-5, the J call TRBJ1-2; 7 bases agree with TRBD1. The sequencing sample was made of peripheral blood. Here the CDR3 DNA reads TGTGCCAGCAGTGGCGGGACAGCCTATGGCCACACCTTC. It codes for CASSGGTAYGHTF.